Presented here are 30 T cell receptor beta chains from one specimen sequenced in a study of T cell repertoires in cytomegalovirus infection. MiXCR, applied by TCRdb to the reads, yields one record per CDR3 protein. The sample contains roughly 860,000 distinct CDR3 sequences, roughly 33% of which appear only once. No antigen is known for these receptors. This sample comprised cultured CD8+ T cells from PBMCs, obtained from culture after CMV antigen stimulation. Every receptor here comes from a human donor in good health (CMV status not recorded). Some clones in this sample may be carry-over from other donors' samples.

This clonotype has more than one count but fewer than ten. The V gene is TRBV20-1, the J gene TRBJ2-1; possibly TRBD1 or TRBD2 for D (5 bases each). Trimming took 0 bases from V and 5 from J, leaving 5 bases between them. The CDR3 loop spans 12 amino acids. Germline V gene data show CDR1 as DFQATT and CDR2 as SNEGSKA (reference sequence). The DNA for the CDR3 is TGCAGTGCTAGAGAGGGGGACAATGAGCAGTTCTTC. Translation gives CSAREGDNEQFF.

The CDR3 protein is CASSYSAESYEQYV. The CDR3 nucleotides are TGTGCCAGCAGTTACTCAGCAGAAAGCTACGAGCAGTACGTC. The chain combines TRBV6-2 or TRBV6-3 with TRBJ2-7; D is undetermined. Germline CDR1 and CDR2: MNHEY and SVGEGT. Trimming cost V 0 bases and J 3 bases, with 9 bases left between them. This CDR3 is built from 14 residues.

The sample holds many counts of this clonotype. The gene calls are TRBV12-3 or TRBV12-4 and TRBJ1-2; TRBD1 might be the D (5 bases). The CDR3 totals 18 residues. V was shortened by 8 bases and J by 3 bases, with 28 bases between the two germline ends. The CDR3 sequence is CASHTSRAGRGTDYGYTF. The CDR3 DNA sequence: TGTGCCAGCCACACTAGCAGGGCCGGGCGGGGGACCGACTATGGCTACACCTTC.

The CDR3 loop reads CASSSPQKDGNQPQHF. DNA of the CDR3: TGTGCCAGCAGTTCGCCGCAAAAGGACGGCAATCAGCCCCAGCATTTT. The chain couples TRBV27 to TRBJ1-5; D not certain. The V end lost 4 bases, the J end lost 2 bases, and 15 bases lay between the germline ends. CDR1 is MNHEY, CDR2 SMNVEV, per germline (reference sequence). The CDR3 consists of 16 residues.

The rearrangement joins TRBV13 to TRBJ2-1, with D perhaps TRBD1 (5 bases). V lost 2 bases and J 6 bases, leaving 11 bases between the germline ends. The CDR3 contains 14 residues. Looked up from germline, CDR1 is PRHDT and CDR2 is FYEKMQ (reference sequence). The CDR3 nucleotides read TGTGCCAGCAGCTTAAGGGGTCGTCTCAATGAGCAGTTCTTC. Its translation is CASSLRGRLNEQFF.

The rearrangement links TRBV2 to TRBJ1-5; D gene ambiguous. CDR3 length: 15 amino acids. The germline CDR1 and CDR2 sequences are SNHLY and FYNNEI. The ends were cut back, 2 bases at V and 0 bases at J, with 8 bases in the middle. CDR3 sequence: CASSEHNYSNQPQHF. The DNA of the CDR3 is TGTGCCAGCAGTGAACATAATTATAGCAATCAGCCCCAGCATTTT.

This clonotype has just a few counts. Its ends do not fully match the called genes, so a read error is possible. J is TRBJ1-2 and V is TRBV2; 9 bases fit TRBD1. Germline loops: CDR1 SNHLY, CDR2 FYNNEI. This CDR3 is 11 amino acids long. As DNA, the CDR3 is TGTGCCGGCAGGACAGGGGTTGGCTACACCTTC. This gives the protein CAGRTGVGYTF.

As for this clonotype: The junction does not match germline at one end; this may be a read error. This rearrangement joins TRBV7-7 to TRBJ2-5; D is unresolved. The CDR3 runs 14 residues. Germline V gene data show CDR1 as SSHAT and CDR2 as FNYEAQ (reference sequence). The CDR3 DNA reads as TGTGCTAGCAGCTCTACCGGGCAACAAGAGACCCAGTACTTC. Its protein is CASSSTGQQETQYF.

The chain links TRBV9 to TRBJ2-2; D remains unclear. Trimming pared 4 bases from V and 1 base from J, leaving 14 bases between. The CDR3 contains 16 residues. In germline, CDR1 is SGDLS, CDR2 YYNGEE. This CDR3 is CASSHHVAGNTGELFF. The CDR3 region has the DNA TGTGCCAGCAGCCACCACGTAGCAGGGAACACCGGGGAGCTGTTTTTT.

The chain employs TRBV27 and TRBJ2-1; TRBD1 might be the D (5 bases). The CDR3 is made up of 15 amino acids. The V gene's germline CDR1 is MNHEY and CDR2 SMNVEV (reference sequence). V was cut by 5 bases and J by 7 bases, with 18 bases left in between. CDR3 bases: TGTGCCAGCAGTCGGTTCAGCGATTACAGGAATGAGCAGTTCTTC. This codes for CASSRFSDYRNEQFF.

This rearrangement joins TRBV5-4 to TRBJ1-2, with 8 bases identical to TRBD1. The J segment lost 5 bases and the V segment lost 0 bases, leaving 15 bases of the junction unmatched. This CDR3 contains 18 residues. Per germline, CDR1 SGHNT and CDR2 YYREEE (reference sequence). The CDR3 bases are TGTGCCAGCAGCTTGGAAGGACAGGGCGGTTATTCCACTTATGGCTACACCTTC. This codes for CASSLEGQGGYSTYGYTF.

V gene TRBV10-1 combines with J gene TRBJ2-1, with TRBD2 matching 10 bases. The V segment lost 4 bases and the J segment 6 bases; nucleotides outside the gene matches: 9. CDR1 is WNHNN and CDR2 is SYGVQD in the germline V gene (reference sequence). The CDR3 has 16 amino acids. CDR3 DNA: TGCGCCAGCAGTGGGAAACTAGCGGGGACCTTCAATGAGCAGTTCTTC. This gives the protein CASSGKLAGTFNEQFF.

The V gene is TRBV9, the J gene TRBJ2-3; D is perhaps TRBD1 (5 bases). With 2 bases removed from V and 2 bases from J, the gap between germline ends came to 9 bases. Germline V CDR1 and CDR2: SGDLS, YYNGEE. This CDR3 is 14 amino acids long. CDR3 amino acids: CASSVGADTDTQYF. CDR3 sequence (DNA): TGTGCCAGCAGCGTTGGGGCAGACACAGATACGCAGTATTTT.

DNA of the CDR3: TGTGCCAGCAGTTTCGACACGGGCGGGGGCTACGAGCAGTACTTC. Encoded protein: CASSFDTGGGYEQYF. V usage is TRBV12-3 or TRBV12-4 and J usage is TRBJ2-7; the match to TRBD2 covers 7 bases. V gave up 3 bases and J gave up 3 bases; unmatched junction bases: 8. CDR3 length equals 15 residues.

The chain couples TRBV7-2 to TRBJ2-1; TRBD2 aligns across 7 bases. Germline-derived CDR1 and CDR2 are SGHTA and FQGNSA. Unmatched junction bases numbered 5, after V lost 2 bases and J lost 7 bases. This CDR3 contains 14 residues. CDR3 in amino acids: CASSLPSGINEQFF. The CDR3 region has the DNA TGTGCCAGCAGCTTACCGAGCGGGATTAATGAGCAGTTCTTC.

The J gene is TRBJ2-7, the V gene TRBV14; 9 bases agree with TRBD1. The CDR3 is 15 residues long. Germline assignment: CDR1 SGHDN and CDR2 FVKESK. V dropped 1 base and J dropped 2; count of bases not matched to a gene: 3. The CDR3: CASSQGQGETYEQYF. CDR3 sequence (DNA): TGTGCCAGCAGCCAAGGACAGGGGGAAACCTACGAGCAGTACTTC.

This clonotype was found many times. CDR3 sequence (DNA): TGTGCCAGCAGCTCATGGAGCGGGGGAGCAGCCGGGGAGCTGTTTTTT. This gives the protein CASSSWSGGAAGELFF. The V call is TRBV7-6, the J call TRBJ2-2; TRBD2 matches at 8 bases. V shed 4 bases, J shed 6 bases, and the junction held 10 bases outside the gene matches. The CDR3 totals 16 residues. CDR1 and CDR2 (germline): SGHVS, FNYEAQ.

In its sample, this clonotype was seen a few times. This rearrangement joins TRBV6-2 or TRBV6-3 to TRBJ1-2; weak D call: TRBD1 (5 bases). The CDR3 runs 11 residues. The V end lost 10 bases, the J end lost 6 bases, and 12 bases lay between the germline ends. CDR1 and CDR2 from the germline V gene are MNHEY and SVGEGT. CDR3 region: CATWTLDGYTF. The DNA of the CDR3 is TGTGCCACCTGGACATTAGATGGCTACACCTTC.

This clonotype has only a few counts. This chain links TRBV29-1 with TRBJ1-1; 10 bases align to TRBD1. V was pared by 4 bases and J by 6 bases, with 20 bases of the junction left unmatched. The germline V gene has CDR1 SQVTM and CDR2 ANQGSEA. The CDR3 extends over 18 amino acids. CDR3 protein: CSVGWPGTGVFISSEAFF. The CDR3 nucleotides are TGCAGCGTTGGGTGGCCTGGGACAGGGGTTTTTATATCTTCTGAAGCTTTCTTT. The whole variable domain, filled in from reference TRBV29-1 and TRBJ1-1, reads SAVISQKPSRDICQRGTSLTIQCQVDSQVTMMFWYRQQPGQSLTLIATANQGSEATYESGFVIDKFPISRPNLTFSTLTVSNMSPEDSSIYLCSVGWPGTGVFISSEAFFGQGTRLTVV.

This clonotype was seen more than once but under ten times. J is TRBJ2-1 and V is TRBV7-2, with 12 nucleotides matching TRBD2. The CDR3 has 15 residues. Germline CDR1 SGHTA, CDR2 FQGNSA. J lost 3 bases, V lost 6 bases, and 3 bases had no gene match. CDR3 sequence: CASRASGGDYNEQFF. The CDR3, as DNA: TGTGCCAGCAGGGCTAGCGGGGGGGACTACAATGAGCAGTTCTTC.

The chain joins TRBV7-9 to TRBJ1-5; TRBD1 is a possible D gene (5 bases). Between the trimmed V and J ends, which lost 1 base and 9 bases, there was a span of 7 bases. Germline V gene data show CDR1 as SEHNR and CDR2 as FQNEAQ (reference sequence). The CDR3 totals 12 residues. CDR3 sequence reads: CASSLGGTPQHF. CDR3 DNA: TGTGCCAGCAGCTTAGGGGGGACGCCCCAGCATTTT.

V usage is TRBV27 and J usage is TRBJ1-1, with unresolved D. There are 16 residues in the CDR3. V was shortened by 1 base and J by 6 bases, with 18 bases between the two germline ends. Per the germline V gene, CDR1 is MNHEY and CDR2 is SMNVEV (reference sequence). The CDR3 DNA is TGTGCCAGCAGTTTATACGGCCCGCCGGAGAAGGCTGAAGCTTTCTTT. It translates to CASSLYGPPEKAEAFF.

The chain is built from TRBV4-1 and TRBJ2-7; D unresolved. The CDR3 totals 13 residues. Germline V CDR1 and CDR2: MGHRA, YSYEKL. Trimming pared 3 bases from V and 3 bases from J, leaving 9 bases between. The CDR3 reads CASSQRLYYEQYF. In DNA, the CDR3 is TGCGCCAGCAGCCAGAGGCTTTACTACGAGCAGTACTTC.

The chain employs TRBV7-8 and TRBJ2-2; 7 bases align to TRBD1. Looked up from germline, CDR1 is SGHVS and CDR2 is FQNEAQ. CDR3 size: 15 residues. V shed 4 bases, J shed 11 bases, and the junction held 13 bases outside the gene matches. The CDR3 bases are TGTGCCAGCAGCTCACGACAGGGAATGGGATTAGAGCTGTTTTTT. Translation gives CASSSRQGMGLELFF.

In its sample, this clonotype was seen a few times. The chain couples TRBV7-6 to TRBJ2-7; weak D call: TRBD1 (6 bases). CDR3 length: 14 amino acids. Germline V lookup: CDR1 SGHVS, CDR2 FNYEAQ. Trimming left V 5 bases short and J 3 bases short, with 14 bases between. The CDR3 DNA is TGTGCCAGCAGCGGGCCCTACAGGGACTACGAGCAGTACTTC. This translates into CASSGPYRDYEQYF.

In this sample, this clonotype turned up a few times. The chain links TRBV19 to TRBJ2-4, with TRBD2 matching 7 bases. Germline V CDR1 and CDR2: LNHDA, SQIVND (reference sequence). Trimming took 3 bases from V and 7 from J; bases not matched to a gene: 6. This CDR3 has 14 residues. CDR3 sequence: CASSMPGGLNIQYF. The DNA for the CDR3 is TGTGCCAGTAGTATGCCGGGGGGTTTGAACATTCAGTACTTC.

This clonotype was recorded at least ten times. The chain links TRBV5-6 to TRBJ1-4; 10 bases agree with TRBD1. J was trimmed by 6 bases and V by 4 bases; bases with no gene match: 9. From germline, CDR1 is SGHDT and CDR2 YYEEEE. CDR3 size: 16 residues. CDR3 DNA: TGTGCCAGCAGCGAATACCGGGACAGGGGCGATGAAAAACTGTTTTTT. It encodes CASSEYRDRGDEKLFF.

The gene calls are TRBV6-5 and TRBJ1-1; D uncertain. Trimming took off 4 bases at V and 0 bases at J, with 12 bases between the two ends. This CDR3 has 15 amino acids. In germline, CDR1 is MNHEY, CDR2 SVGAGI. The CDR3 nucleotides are TGTGCCAGCAGTTTGCGGGAAGGGATGAACACTGAAGCTTTCTTT. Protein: CASSLREGMNTEAFF.

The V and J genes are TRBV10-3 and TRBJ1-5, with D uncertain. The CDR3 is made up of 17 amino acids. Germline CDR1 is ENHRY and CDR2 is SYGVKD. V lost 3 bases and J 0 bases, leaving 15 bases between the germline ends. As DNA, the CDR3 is TGTGCCATCAGTGAAGGGAGAGATCCCTATAGCAATCAGCCCCAGCATTTT. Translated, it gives CAISEGRDPYSNQPQHF.

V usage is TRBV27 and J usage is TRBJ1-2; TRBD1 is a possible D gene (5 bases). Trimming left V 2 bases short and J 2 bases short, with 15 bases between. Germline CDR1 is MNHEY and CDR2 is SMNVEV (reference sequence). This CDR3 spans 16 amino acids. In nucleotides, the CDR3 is TGTGCCAGCAGTTTAAGGGGAGGCGAGCTAAACTATGGCTACACCTTC. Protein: CASSLRGGELNYGYTF.